The clone carrying this T cell receptor beta chain was seen repeatedly, ten times or more. The CDR3 covers 12 residues. CDR1 and CDR2 from the germline V gene are SGHTA and FQGNSA. V shed 8 bases and J 2 bases; nucleotides not matched to a gene: 1. TCRdb reanalysed the 5' RACE reads using MiXCR and keeps one entry per CDR3 protein. The sample carries roughly 25,000 distinct CDR3 sequences, roughly 4.2% recorded once. These data come from a study of early T cells in non-severe SARS-CoV-2 infection. The sequence derives from an adult who was a healthcare worker with PCR-confirmed SARS-CoV-2 infection or an uninfected control (not recorded which). Sequencing input: whole blood. J is TRBJ2-3 and V is TRBV7-2; 7 bases match TRBD2. CDR3: CASGGDTDTQYF. The CDR3 DNA reads as TGTGCCAGCGGGGGGGACACAGATACGCAGTATTTT.